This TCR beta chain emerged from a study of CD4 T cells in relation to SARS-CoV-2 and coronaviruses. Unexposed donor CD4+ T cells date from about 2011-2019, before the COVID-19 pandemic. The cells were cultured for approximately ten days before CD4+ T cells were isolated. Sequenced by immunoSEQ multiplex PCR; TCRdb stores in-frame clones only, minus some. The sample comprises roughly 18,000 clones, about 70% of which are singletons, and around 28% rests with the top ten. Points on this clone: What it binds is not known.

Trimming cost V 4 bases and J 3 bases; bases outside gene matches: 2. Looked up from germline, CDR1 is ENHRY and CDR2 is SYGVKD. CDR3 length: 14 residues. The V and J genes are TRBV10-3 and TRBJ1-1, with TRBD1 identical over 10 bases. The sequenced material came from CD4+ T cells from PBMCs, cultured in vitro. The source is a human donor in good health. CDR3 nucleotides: TGTGCCATCAGTGGGGGGACAGGGGACACTGAAGCTTTCTTT. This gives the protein CAISGGTGDTEAFF.